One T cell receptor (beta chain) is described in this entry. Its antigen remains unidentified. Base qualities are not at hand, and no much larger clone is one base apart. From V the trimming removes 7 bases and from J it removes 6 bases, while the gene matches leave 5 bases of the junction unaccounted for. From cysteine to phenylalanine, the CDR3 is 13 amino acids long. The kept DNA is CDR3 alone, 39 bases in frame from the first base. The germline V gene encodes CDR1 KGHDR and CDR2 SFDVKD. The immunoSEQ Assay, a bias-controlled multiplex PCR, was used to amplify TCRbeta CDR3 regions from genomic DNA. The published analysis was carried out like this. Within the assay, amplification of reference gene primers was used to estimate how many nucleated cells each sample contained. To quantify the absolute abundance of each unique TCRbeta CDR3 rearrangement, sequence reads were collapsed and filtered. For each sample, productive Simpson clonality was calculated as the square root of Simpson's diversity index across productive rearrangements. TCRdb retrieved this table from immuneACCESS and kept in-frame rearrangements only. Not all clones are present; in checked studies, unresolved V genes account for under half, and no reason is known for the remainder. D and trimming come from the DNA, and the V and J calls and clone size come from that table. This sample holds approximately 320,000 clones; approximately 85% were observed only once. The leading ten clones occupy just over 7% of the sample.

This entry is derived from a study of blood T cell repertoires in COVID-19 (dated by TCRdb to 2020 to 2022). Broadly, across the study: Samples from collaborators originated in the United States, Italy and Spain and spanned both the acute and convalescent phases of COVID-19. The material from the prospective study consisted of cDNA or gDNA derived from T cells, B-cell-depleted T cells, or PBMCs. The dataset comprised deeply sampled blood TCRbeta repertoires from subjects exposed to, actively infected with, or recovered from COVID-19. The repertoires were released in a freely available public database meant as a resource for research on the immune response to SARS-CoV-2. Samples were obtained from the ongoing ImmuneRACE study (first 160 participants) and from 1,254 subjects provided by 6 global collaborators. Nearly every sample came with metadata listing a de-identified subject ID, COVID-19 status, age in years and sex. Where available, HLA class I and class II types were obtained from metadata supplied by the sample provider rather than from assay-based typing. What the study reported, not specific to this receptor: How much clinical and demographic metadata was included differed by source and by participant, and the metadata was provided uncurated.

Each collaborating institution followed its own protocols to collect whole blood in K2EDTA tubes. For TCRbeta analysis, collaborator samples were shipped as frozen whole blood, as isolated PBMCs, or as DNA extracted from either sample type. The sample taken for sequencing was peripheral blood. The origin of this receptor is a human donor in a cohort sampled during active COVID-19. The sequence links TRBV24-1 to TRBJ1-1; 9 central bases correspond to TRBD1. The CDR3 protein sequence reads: CATRDRGRAEAFF. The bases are TGTGCCACCAGAGACAGGGGGAGGGCTGAAGCTTTCTTT.